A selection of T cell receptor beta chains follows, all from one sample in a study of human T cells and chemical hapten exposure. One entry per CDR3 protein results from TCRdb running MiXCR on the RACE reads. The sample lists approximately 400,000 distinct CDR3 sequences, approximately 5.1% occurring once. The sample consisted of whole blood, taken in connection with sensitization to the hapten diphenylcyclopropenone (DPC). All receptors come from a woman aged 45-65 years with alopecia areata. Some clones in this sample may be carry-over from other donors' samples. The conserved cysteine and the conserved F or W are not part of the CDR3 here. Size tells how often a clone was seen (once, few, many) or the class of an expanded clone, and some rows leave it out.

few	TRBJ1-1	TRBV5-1	ASSGTGGDGAEAF
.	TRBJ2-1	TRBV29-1	SVVTGFLYNEQF
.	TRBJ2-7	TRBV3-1	ASSQNAGAYEQY
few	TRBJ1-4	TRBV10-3	AISESGATEKLF
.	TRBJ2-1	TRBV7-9	ASSYDLAGGSYNEQF
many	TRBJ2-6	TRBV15	ATSREGGTGANVLT
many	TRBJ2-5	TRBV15	ATSRRGIPGGVETQY
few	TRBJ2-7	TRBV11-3	ASIPGREGYEQY
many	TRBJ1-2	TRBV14	ASSQVSGTNYGYT
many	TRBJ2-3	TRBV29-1	SVRPGGSWADTQY